A single sample gave rise to the 29 T cell receptor beta chains below, sequenced in a study of molecular identifiers for immune sequencing clone quantification. One entry per CDR3 protein results from TCRdb running MiXCR on the PCR reads. The sample has approximately 590,000 distinct CDR3 sequences, roughly 23% seen once. Material for sequencing was naive CD8+ T cells from blood, with Jurkat cell RNA spiked in. Documented subset: FACS-sorted CD8+CD4-CCR7+CD45RA+ naive T cells. Receptor source: a human donor in good health. Some libraries in this study had Jurkat cell RNA spiked in.

This clonotype came up a few times. The chain links TRBV20-1 to TRBJ2-7; possibly TRBD1 for D (6 bases). Germline CDR1 DFQATT, CDR2 SNEGSKA (reference sequence). V was pared by 3 bases and J by 0 bases, with 15 bases between. The CDR3 is 15 amino acids. The CDR3 DNA reads TGCAGTGCTAGCGTGGACAGCATGAGCTCCTACGAGCAGTACTTC. Residues: CSASVDSMSSYEQYF.

Of note for this clonotype: A read error is possible here, since a much larger clone lies one base away. This rearrangement joins TRBV7-2 to TRBJ1-5, with D uncertain. Per the germline V gene, CDR1 is SGHTA and CDR2 is FQGNSA. The CDR3 loop spans 16 amino acids. The CDR3 region has the DNA TGTGCCAGCAGCTCCGTTGCATCAGATAGCAATCAGCCCCAGCGTTTT. Protein: CASSSVASDSNQPQRF.

This clonotype has just a few counts. The rearrangement uses TRBV10-3 and TRBJ2-3, with TRBD1 identical over 10 bases. The germline V gene has CDR1 ENHRY and CDR2 SYGVKD. With V trimmed by 3 bases and J by 3 bases, 6 bases remained unmatched. There are 16 residues in the CDR3. DNA for the CDR3: TGTGCCATCAGTGAAGAGACAGGGGGCTGGACAGATACGCAGTATTTT. The encoded protein is CAISEETGGWTDTQYF.

This clonotype was seen just once. The J gene is TRBJ2-7, the V gene TRBV27, with 7 bases identical to TRBD2. V lost 2 bases to trimming and J lost 3 bases; unmatched junction nucleotides: 10. CDR3 length: 16 residues. Germline V gene data show CDR1 as MNHEY and CDR2 as SMNVEV (reference sequence). CDR3 residues: CASSLRGVTRLYEQYF. The CDR3, as DNA: TGTGCCAGCAGTTTACGGGGGGTGACCAGGCTCTACGAGCAGTACTTC.

Comment on this clonotype: A much larger clone lies a single base off, so this may be a read error. The V call is TRBV4-1, the J call TRBJ2-3; D is ambiguous. The CDR3 has 16 amino acids. Germline loops: CDR1 MGHRA, CDR2 YSYEKL. V shed 6 bases and J shed 0 bases, with 16 bases lying between them. In DNA, the CDR3 is TGCGCCAGCAGACCACCTATGGGCCCCAGCACAGATACGCAGTATTTT. Residues: CASRPPMGPSTDTQYF.

The table lists this clonotype with a few counts. A read error is likely, as this CDR3 ends without the conserved phenylalanine or tryptophan. No DNA is shown, since the ends of the CDR3 on it are uncertain; the CDR3 is the one TCRdb lists. This CDR3 is CASSTQLSHTQDS. The chain joins TRBV28 to TRBJ2-3. With termini counted, the CDR3 has 13 amino acids. Germline V gene data show CDR1 as MDHEN and CDR2 as SYDVKM.

This clonotype was seen a handful of times. The chain recombines TRBV3-1 with TRBJ2-5; 11 bases line up with TRBD1. The germline V gene has CDR1 LGHDT and CDR2 YNNKEL (reference sequence). The CDR3 has 16 amino acids. The junction had 8 bases not matched to a gene; V was cut back by 4 bases and J by 4 bases. This CDR3 reads CASSLQPGQGVETQYF. Here the CDR3 DNA reads TGTGCCAGCAGCCTCCAGCCGGGACAGGGGGTAGAGACCCAGTACTTC.

This clonotype was found once. At one end the junction does not follow the germline gene, possibly because of a read error. This sequence joins TRBV7-9 and TRBJ2-1; D could derive from TRBD1 or TRBD2 (5 bases each). This CDR3 spans 14 amino acids. CDR1 and CDR2 (germline): SEHNR, FQNEAQ (reference sequence). CDR3 protein: CASTPPGTHNEQLF. Here the CDR3 DNA reads TGTGCCAGCACCCCGCCGGGGACCCACAATGAGCAGCTCTTC.

This clonotype was detected many times. This chain uses TRBV4-1 with TRBJ1-5; maybe TRBD1 (5 bases). V lost 1 base, J lost 0 bases, and 13 bases lay in between. In germline, CDR1 is MGHRA, CDR2 YSYEKL. The CDR3 has 17 residues. The CDR3 here is CASSQVQTENSNQPQHF. The CDR3 nucleotides read TGCGCCAGCAGCCAAGTTCAGACAGAGAATAGCAATCAGCCCCAGCATTTT.

This clonotype has a handful of counts. The V call is TRBV6-6, the J call TRBJ1-5; 7 nucleotides match TRBD1. CDR1 and CDR2 (germline): MNHNY, SVGAGI (reference sequence). V was pared by 4 bases and J by 2 bases, with 20 bases of the junction left unmatched. The CDR3 runs 20 residues. In nucleotides, the CDR3 is TGTGCCAGCAGTTGGACTTGGGAGGGGGCTTTTGAGTTAGGCAATCAGCCCCAGCATTTT. Its protein is CASSWTWEGAFELGNQPQHF.

This clonotype appeared a few times. This chain uses TRBV4-3 with TRBJ2-2, with D maybe TRBD1 (6 bases). V lost 1 base and J lost 5, with 11 bases in between. Looked up from germline, CDR1 is LGHNA and CDR2 is YSLEER. This CDR3 contains 15 residues. The CDR3: CASSQVYRVTGELFF. The CDR3 region has the DNA TGCGCCAGCAGCCAAGTCTACAGGGTGACCGGGGAGCTGTTTTTT.

In regard to this clonotype: A much larger clone lies a single base off, so this may be a read error. The chain uses TRBV28 and TRBJ1-4; a possible D gene is TRBD1 (6 bases). The CDR3 is 18 amino acids. Germline CDR1 MDHEN, CDR2 SYDVKM. The CDR3 DNA is TGTGCCAGCCACGAAGATGGGACATCCGACACAACTAATGAAAAACTGGTTTTT. This codes for CASHEDGTSDTTNEKLVF.

Concerning this clonotype itself: At one boundary the junction diverges from the germline segment, which might be a read error. The chain combines TRBV18 with TRBJ1-5; D is ambiguous. This CDR3 has 17 residues. Germline V gene sequence: CDR1 KGHSH, CDR2 LQKENI. CDR3 in DNA: TGTGCCAGCTCACAAGTCGAACGCCCCCCTAGCACTCAGCCCCAGCATTTT. Amino acid sequence: CASSQVERPPSTQPQHF.

This clonotype has a count of ten or more. The rearrangement uses TRBV6-5 and TRBJ2-3; D is uncertain. Trimming shortened V by 2 bases and J by 1 base, and 10 bases separated the two germline ends. The germline V gene encodes CDR1 MNHEY and CDR2 SVGAGI. The CDR3 has 15 residues. Here the CDR3 reads CASSYSVVGTDTQYF. DNA of the CDR3: TGTGCCAGCAGTTACAGTGTGGTGGGCACAGATACGCAGTATTTT.

V usage is TRBV2 and J usage is TRBJ2-5; a possible D gene is TRBD2 (5 bases). The CDR3 loop spans 13 amino acids. CDR1 and CDR2 (germline): SNHLY, FYNNEI. Trimming left V 6 bases short and J 5 bases short, with 13 bases between. The CDR3 coding sequence is TGTGCCAGCAGATCGCCCTCGGGGGAGACCCAGTACTTC. The encoded protein is CASRSPSGETQYF.

There are many counts of this clonotype. The chain is built from TRBV27 and TRBJ1-1; D gene ambiguous. The germline V gene encodes CDR1 MNHEY and CDR2 SMNVEV (reference sequence). CDR3 length: 11 residues. V lost 5 bases and J lost 4, with 5 bases in between. CDR3 region: CASSTATEAFF. The CDR3 nucleotides are TGTGCCAGCAGTACCGCCACTGAAGCTTTCTTT.

The chain recombines TRBV15 with TRBJ2-7; 8 positions agree with TRBD1. V shed 9 bases, J shed 7 bases, and the junction held 14 bases outside the gene matches. This CDR3 contains 14 residues. From germline, CDR1 is LNHNV and CDR2 YYDKDF (reference sequence). The DNA for the CDR3 is TGTGCCACAACCCGGGACAGGTCTTTGGGAGAGCAGTACTTC. Its translation: CATTRDRSLGEQYF. Full variable domain (missing parts from reference TRBV15 and TRBJ2-7): DAMVIQNPRYQVTQFGKPVTLSCSQTLNHNVMYWYQQKSSQAPKLLFHYYDKDFNNEADTPDNFQSRRPNTSFCFLDIRSPGLGDTAMYLCATTRDRSLGEQYFGPGTRLTVT.

Only a few counts were recorded for this clonotype. J is TRBJ2-7 and V is TRBV7-9; D may be TRBD1 (6 bases). With 5 bases removed from V and 4 bases from J, the gap between germline ends came to 18 bases. This CDR3 contains 15 residues. In germline, CDR1 is SEHNR, CDR2 FQNEAQ (reference sequence). CDR3 region: CASSPRQEQGYEQYF. The CDR3 DNA is TGTGCCAGCAGCCCCAGACAGGAACAAGGGTACGAGCAGTACTTC.

This clonotype was recorded at least ten times. The chain joins TRBV7-9 to TRBJ2-2; D is uncertain. CDR3 length: 12 residues. CDR1 is SEHNR, CDR2 FQNEAQ, per germline (reference sequence). V was clipped by 3 bases and J by 2 bases, with 1 base between them. The CDR3 loop reads CASSFNTGELFF. CDR3 coding DNA: TGTGCCAGCAGCTTTAACACCGGGGAGCTGTTTTTT.

The chain uses TRBV27 and TRBJ2-5; 9 bases line up with TRBD2. The CDR3 is 14 amino acids. From germline, CDR1 is MNHEY and CDR2 SMNVEV (reference sequence). After removal of 6 bases from V and 3 bases from J, the junction contained 5 bases not matched to a gene. This chain's CDR3 is CASSSGLAKETQYF. CDR3 DNA: TGTGCCAGCAGCTCTGGACTAGCGAAAGAGACCCAGTACTTC.

There are a few counts of this clonotype. A much larger clone lies one base from this, so it may be a read error. The CDR3 protein is CASGLRGVTEAFF. DNA for the CDR3: TGTGCCAGCGGTTTAAGGGGGGTCACTGAAGCTTTCTTT. The genes are TRBV28 and TRBJ1-1, with D possibly TRBD1 on 6 matching bases. The germline V gene has CDR1 MDHEN and CDR2 SYDVKM. CDR3 size: 13 residues.

This clonotype was recorded a few times. V gene TRBV28 combines with J gene TRBJ2-1, with a weak D call TRBD1 (5 bases). The CDR3 loop spans 15 amino acids. V was pared by 3 bases and J by 0 bases, with 9 bases between. Germline CDR1 is MDHEN and CDR2 is SYDVKM. The CDR3 nucleotides read TGTGCCAGCAGTTTGTGGGGCGGCTCCTACAATGAGCAGTTCTTC. It specifies CASSLWGGSYNEQFF.

Worth noting for this clonotype: In this CDR3 the conserved last residue, phenylalanine or tryptophan, is missing, so a read error is likely. The chain has TRBV6-2 or TRBV6-3 and TRBJ2-7; no clear D. The CDR3 spans 12 residues. The germline V gene has CDR1 MNHEY and CDR2 SVGEGT. Trimming removed 4 bases at V and 4 bases at J, with 8 bases between. The chain's CDR3 is CASSSSVYEQYL. CDR3 sequence (DNA): TGTGCCAGCAGTTCTTCCGTTTACGAGCAGTACCTC.

This clonotype was counted ten times or more. This sequence joins TRBV7-2 and TRBJ2-7, with TRBD1 as a possible D gene (5 bases). Germline CDR1 reads SGHTA; CDR2 reads FQGNSA. The V end was cut by 4 bases, the J end by 1 base, with 11 bases between. The CDR3 contains 14 residues. The CDR3 DNA reads TGTGCCAGCAGCTGGGGCCTGGCGTCCTACGAGCAGTACTTC. Residues: CASSWGLASYEQYF.

This clonotype appeared a few times. This chain links TRBV5-6 with TRBJ1-4; no firm D call. Trimming left V 2 bases short and J 3 bases short, with 8 bases between. This CDR3 region has 14 residues. The germline CDR1 and CDR2 sequences are SGHDT and YYEEEE. The CDR3 loop is CASSFSPANEKLFF. CDR3 DNA sequence: TGTGCCAGCAGCTTCTCCCCAGCTAATGAAAAACTGTTTTTT.

As regards this clonotype: A much bigger clone sits one base away, suggesting this may be a read error. The gene calls are TRBV30 and TRBJ2-7, with 8 bases identical to TRBD2. This CDR3 region has 14 residues. The germline CDR1 and CDR2 sequences are GTSNPN and SVGIG (reference sequence). J lost 2 bases, V lost 5 bases, and 8 bases had no gene match. The CDR3 DNA sequence: TGTGCCTGGGATGAGGCGGGAGGCACCTACGAGCAGTACTTC. It translates to CAWDEAGGTYEQYF.

In the case of this clonotype: A read error is possible here, since a much larger clone lies one base away. V usage is TRBV16 and J usage is TRBJ2-3; the D is unclear. CDR1 is KGHSY and CDR2 is FQNENV in the germline V gene. The length of the CDR3 is 14 residues. In nucleotides, the CDR3 is TGTGCCAGCAACCAATCTTCCAGCACAGATACGCAGTATTTT. Its translation: CASNQSSSTDTQYF.

Remarks on this clonotype: The CDR3 carries no conserved terminal phenylalanine or tryptophan, so it likely arises from a read error. The chain combines TRBV27 with TRBJ1-2; D is uncertain. This CDR3 spans 14 amino acids. V was trimmed by 4 bases and J by 0 bases, leaving 9 bases between them. From germline, CDR1 is MNHEY and CDR2 SMNVEV (reference sequence). The CDR3 DNA follows: TGTGCCAGCAGTTCTAATGTGGCTAACTATGGCTACACCTCC. Translated, it gives CASSSNVANYGYTS.

This clonotype was seen many times. The V gene is TRBV14, the J gene TRBJ2-7; TRBD2 might be the D (6 bases). This CDR3 spans 15 amino acids. Germline V CDR1 and CDR2: SGHDN, FVKESK. Trimming shortened V by 4 bases and J by 0 bases, and 13 bases separated the two germline ends. CDR3 loop: CASSPIRGSSYEQYF. CDR3 coding DNA: TGTGCCAGCAGCCCGATCCGGGGGAGCTCCTACGAGCAGTACTTC.